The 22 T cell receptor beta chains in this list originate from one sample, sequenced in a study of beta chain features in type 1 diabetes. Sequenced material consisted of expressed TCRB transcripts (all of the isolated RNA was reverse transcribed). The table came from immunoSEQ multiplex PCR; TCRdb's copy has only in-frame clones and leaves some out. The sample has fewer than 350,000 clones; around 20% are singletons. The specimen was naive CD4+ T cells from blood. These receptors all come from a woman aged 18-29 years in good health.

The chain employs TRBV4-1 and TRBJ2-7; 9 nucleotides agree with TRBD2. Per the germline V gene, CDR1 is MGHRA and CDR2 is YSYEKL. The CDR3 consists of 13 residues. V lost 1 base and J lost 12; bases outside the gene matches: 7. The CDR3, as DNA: TGCGCCAGCAGCCAAGCCCTGCGGGAGGGAACGTACTTC. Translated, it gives CASSQALREGTYF.

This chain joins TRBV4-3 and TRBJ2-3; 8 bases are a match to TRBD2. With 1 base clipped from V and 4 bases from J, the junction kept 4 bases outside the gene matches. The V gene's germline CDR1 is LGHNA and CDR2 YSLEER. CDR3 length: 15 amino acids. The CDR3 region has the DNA TGCGCCAGCAGCCAAGTCGAGCGGGGGTCAGATACGCAGTATTTT. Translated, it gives CASSQVERGSDTQYF.

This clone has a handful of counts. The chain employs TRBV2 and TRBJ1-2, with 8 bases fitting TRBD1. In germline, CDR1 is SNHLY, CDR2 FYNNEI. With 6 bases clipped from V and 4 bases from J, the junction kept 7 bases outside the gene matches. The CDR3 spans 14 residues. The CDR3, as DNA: TGTGCCAGCAGCGAGGACAGGGCGGGCTATGGCTACACCTTC. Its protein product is CASSEDRAGYGYTF.

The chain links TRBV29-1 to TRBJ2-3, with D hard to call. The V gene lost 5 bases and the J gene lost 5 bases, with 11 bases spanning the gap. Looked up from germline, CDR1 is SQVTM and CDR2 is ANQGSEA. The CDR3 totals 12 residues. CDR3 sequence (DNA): TGCAGCGTTTCTCTTCCGGGAGATACGCAGTATTTT. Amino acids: CSVSLPGDTQYF.

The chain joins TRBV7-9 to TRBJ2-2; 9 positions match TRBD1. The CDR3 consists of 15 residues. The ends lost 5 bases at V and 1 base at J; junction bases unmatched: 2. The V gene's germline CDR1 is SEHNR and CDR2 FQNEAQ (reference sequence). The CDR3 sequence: CASSPGQGNTGELFF. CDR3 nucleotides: TGTGCCAGCAGCCCGGGACAGGGGAACACCGGGGAGCTGTTTTTT.

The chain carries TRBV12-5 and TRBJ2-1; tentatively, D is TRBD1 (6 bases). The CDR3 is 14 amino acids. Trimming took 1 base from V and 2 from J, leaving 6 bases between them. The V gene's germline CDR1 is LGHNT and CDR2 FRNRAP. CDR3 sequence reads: CASGLDRAYNEQFF. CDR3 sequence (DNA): TGTGCTAGTGGTTTGGACAGGGCCTACAATGAGCAGTTCTTC.

The chain's CDR3 is CASSYLPGTGDQGTQYF. The CDR3 DNA reads TGCGCCAGCAGCTATCTCCCCGGGACAGGGGACCAGGGTACGCAGTATTTT. The chain has TRBV5-1 and TRBJ2-3, with 10 bases that match TRBD1. V lost 3 bases, J lost 8 bases, and 15 bases stayed unmatched. Germline-derived CDR1 and CDR2 are SGHRS and YFSETQ. This CDR3 comprises 17 residues.

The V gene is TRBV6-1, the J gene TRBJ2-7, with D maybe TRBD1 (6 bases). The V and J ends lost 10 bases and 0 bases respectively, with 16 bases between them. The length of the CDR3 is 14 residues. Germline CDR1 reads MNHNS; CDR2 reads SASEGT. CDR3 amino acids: CANRTVLPSYEQYF. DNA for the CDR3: TGTGCCAACCGGACAGTCCTACCCTCCTACGAGCAGTACTTC.

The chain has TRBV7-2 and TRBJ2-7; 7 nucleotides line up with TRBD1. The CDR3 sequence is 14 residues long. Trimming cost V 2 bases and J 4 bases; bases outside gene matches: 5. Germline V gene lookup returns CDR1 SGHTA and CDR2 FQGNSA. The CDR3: CASSLMGQLYEQYF. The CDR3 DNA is TGTGCCAGCAGCTTAATGGGACAGCTTTACGAGCAGTACTTC.

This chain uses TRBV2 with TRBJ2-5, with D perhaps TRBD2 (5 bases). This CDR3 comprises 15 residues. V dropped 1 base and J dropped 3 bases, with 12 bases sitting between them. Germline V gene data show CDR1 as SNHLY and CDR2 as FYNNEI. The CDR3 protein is CASSEDSGSKETQYF. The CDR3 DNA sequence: TGTGCCAGCAGTGAAGACTCGGGGAGCAAAGAGACCCAGTACTTC.

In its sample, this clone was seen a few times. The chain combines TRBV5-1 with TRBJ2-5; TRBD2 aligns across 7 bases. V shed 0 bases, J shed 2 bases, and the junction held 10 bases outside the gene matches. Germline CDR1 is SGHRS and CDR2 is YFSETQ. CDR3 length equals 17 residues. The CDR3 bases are TGCGCCAGCAGCTTGGGTGCTCGACTAGCAGAACAAGAGACCCAGTACTTC. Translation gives CASSLGARLAEQETQYF.

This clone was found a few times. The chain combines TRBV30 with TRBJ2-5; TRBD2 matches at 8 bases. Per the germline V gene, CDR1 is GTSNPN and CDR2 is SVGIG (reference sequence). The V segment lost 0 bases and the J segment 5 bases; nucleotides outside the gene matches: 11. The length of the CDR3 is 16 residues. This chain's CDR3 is CAWSVRDSGTPETQYF. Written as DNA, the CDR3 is TGTGCCTGGAGTGTACGGGATAGCGGGACACCGGAGACCCAGTACTTC.

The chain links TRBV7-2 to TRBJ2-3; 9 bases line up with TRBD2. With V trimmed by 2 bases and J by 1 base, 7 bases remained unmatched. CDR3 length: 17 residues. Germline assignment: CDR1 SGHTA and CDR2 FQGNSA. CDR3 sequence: CASSLQSGRSGTDTQYF. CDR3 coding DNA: TGTGCCAGCAGCTTACAGAGCGGGAGGTCGGGCACAGATACGCAGTATTTT.

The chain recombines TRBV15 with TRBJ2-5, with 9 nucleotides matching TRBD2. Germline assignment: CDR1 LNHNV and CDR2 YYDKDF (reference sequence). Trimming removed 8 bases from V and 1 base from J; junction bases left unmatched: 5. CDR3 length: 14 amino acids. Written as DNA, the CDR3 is TGTGCCACCTTACTAGCGGGCTCCCAAGAGACCCAGTACTTC. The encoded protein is CATLLAGSQETQYF.

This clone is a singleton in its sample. The CDR3 nucleotides are TGCGCCAGCAGCTTGGGACTCAAGGATTCACCCCTCCACTTT. Translated, it gives CASSLGLKDSPLHF. This chain connects TRBV5-1 to TRBJ1-6; unclear D gene. Trimming cost V 0 bases and J 8 bases, with 9 bases left between them. Germline-derived CDR1 and CDR2 are SGHRS and YFSETQ. This CDR3 comprises 14 residues.

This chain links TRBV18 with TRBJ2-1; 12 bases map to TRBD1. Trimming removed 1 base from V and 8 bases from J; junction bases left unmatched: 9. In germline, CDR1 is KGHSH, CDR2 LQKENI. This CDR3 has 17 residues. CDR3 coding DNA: TGTGCCAGCTCACCACTGTTGCCGGGACAGGGGGCACATGAGCAGTTCTTC. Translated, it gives CASSPLLPGQGAHEQFF.

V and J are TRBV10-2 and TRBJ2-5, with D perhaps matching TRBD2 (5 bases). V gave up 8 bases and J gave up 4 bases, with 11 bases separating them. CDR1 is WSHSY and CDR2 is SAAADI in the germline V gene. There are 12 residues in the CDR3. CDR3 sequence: CASGGGLETQYF. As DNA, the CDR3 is TGCGCCAGCGGAGGCGGTCTAGAGACCCAGTACTTC.

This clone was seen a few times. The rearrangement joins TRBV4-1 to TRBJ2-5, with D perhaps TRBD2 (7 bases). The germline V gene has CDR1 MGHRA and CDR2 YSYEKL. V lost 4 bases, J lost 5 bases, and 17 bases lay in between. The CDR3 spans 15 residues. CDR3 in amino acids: CASSPLGGAGETQYF. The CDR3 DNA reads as TGCGCCAGCAGCCCCCTGGGGGGGGCGGGGGAGACCCAGTACTTC.

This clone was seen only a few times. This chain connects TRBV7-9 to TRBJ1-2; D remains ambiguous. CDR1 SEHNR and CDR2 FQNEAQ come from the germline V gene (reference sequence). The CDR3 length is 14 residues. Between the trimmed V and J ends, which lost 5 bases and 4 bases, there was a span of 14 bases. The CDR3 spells CASSPSTTAYGYTF. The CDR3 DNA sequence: TGTGCCAGCAGCCCCTCGACGACTGCCTATGGCTACACCTTC.

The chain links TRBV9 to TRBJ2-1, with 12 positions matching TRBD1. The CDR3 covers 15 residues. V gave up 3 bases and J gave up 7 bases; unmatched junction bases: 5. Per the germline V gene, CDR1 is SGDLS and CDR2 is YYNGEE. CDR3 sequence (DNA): TGTGCCAGCAGCGACCGGGACAGGGGGCCAAATGAGCAGTTCTTC. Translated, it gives CASSDRDRGPNEQFF.

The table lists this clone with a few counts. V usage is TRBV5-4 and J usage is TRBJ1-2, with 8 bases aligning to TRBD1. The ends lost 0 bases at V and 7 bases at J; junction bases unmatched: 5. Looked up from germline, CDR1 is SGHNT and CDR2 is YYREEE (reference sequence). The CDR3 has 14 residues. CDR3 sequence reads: CASSLAPDRAGYTF. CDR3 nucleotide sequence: TGTGCCAGCAGCTTGGCCCCGGACAGGGCTGGCTACACCTTC.

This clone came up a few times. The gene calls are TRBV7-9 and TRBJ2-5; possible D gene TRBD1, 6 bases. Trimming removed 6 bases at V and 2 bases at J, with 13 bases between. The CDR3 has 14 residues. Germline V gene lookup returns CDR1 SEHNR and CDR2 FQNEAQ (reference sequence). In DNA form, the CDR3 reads TGTGCCAGCAGTTCCGCCGGGACACAAGAGACCCAGTACTTC. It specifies CASSSAGTQETQYF.